The sequence of this TCR beta chain was determined in a study of blood T cell repertoires in COVID-19 (dated by TCRdb to 2020 to 2021). Notes on the research overall: The collaborator samples originated in the United States, Italy and Spain and spanned the acute and convalescent phases of COVID-19. The material from the prospective study consisted of cDNA or gDNA derived from T cells, B-cell-depleted T cells, or PBMCs. Deeply sampled blood TCRbeta repertoires from subjects exposed to, actively infected with, or recovered from COVID-19 were included in the dataset. The repertoires were released in a freely available public database meant as a resource for research on the immune response to SARS-CoV-2. Samples were obtained from the ongoing ImmuneRACE study (first 160 participants) and from some 1,300 subjects provided by 6 global collaborators. Sample metadata almost always included a de-identified subject ID, COVID-19 status, age in years and sex. HLA class I and class II types, where available, came from metadata supplied by the sample provider rather than from assay-based typing.

One collaborating source in Seattle enrolled patients during active infection and followed them longitudinally through the course of disease. Collaborating institutions collected whole blood in K2EDTA tubes following their own protocols. Collaborator samples were shipped for TCRbeta analysis as frozen whole blood, isolated PBMCs, or DNA extracted from either sample type. The immunoSEQ Assay, a bias-controlled multiplex PCR, was used to amplify TCRbeta CDR3 regions from genomic DNA. The authors' pipeline ran thus. The number of nucleated cells in each sample was estimated from the amplification of reference gene primers within the assay. To quantify the absolute abundance of each unique TCRbeta CDR3 rearrangement, sequence reads were collapsed and filtered. For each sample, productive Simpson clonality was calculated as the square root of Simpson's diversity index across productive rearrangements. TCRdb limited this immuneACCESS table to in-frame rearrangements with V and J called. A share of clones is missing; checked studies link under half to unresolved V genes, and the rest is unexplained. V, J and clone size derive from that table, while D and trimming were established from the DNA sequence. In all, the sample holds about 170,000 clones, and about nine tenths of those were seen once. About 5% of the sample is held by the ten biggest clonotypes.

CDR1 is given as LNHDA and CDR2 as SQIVND, both from the germline V gene (reference sequence). V loses 7 bases, J loses 3 bases, and the germline ends lie 19 bases apart. The cysteine opens and the phenylalanine closes a CDR3 of 17 amino acids. Only CDR3 DNA remains: 51 bases, in frame from the first base. Broad study findings and their caveats: The amount of clinical and demographic metadata varied by source and participant and was provided uncurated.

This clone has a single count. Its cognate antigen has yet to be identified. Per-nucleotide qualities are absent, and no much larger clonotype sits a single base away. Source material: peripheral blood. The sequence joins TRBV19 to TRBJ2-6; D gene: possibly TRBD2, on 6 matching bases. The source is a man younger than 30 with COVID-19, enrolled during active disease. This receptor has the CDR3 CASKGGLDHLGANVLTF. DNA sequence: TGTGCCAGTAAGGGAGGACTTGACCATCTTGGGGCCAACGTCCTGACTTTC. Reference TRBV19 and TRBJ2-6 genes cover what lies past the CDR3, so the full variable domain is DGGITQSPKYLFRKEGQNVTLSCEQNLNHDAMYWYRQDPGQGLRLIYYSQIVNDFQKGDIAEGYSVSREKKESFPLTVTSAQKNPTAFYLCASKGGLDHLGANVLTFGAGSRLTVL.